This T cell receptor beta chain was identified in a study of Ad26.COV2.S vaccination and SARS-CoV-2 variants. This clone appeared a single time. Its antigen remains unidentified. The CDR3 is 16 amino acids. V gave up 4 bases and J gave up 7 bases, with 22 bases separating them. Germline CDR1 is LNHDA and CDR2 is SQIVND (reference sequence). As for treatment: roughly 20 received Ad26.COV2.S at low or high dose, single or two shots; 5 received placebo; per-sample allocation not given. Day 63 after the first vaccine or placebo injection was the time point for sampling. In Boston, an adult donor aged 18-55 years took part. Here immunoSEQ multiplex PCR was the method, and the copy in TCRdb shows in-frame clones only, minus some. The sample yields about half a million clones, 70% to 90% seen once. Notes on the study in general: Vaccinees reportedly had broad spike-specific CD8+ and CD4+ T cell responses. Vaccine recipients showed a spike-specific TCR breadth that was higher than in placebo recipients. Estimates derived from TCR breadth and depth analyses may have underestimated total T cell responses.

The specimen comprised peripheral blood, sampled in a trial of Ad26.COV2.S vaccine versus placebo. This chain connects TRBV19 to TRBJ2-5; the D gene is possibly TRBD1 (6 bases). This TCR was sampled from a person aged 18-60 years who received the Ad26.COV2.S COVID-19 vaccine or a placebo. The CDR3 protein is CASSTRGRGKNGTQYF. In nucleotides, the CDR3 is TGTGCCAGTAGTACCAGAGGAAGGGGGAAGAATGGGACCCAGTACTTC.